The clone carrying this T cell receptor beta chain showed up just a few times. Preparation of the TCRbeta library was carried out with unique molecular identifiers. TCRdb called the PCR reads again in MiXCR, with one record for every CDR3 protein. This sample has about 610,000 distinct CDR3 sequences, with 10% found just once. CDR1 and CDR2 (germline): SEHNR, FQNEAQ (reference sequence). J was trimmed by 3 bases and V by 2 bases; bases with no gene match: 2. This CDR3 spans 15 amino acids. This record belongs to a study of T-cell reconstitution after alpha-beta-depleted transplantation in children. The rearrangement joins TRBV7-9 to TRBJ2-1; 9 bases line up with TRBD2. Source: PBMCs from the stem cell graft donor, taken from the stem cell graft. The sequence came from a human donor who donated a stem cell graft to a child with acute myeloid leukemia. The CDR3 DNA reads as TGTGCCAGCAGCTTAATACTAGCGGGCTACAATGAGCAGTTCTTC. It is translated as CASSLILAGYNEQFF.